These T cell receptor beta chains were read from a single sample in a study of blood T cell repertoires in COVID-19. Measured with immunoSEQ multiplex PCR; TCRdb has only the in-frame clones, and not every one. The sample contains 200,000 to 250,000 clones, about 90% of which appear only once. Material: PBMCs or T cells enriched from blood (not recorded which). The receptors here all came from a young woman with acute COVID-19. The conserved cysteine and the conserved F or W are not part of the CDR3 here.

TRBV7-3 | ASSSTGNTEAF
TRBV18 | ASSPRSSGNTIY
TRBV3-1/TRBV3-2 | ASSQGSGIYNSPLH
TRBV28 | ASRGRDRVGGYGYT
TRBV28 | ASRQGKTSYHQPQH
TRBV21-1 | APERLAENTGELF
TRBV10-3 | AIRVTGGQGYT
TRBV10-1 | ATHGGVLAKNIQY
TRBV4-1 | ASSQDAADTQY
TRBV7-2 | ASSSTNQETQY
TRBV24-1 | ATSGQGANYGYT
TRBV6-4 | ASSEQGGDTQY
TRBV5-1 | ASSLDGSSGSNEQF
TRBV4-2 | ASSQRNRPGVATEAF
TRBV6-1 | ASSEIRGMDYGYT
TRBV6-5 | ASSWQGGYGYT
TRBV19 | ASTSIYRGGQDTQY
TRBV5-1 | ASSRQTGNTEAF
TRBV19 | ASGRTGLANTGELF
TRBV5-5 | ASSLALDRGIRRQEETQY
TRBV28 | ASSLLGRTHH
TRBV27 | ASKIGAGVGETQY
TRBV7-2 | ASSHPGVGQPQH
TRBV5-1 | ASSEGSTGANSPLH
TRBV5-4 | ASSLGGLADTDTQY
TRBV7-9 | ASSPRTSGRNEQY